This entry features one T cell receptor beta chain sequence. The entry originates in a study of blood T cell repertoires in COVID-19. Study-wide context: COVID-19 samples, acute and convalescent, were from the United States, Italy and Spain. T cells, B-cell-depleted T cells, or PBMCs provided the cDNA or gDNA that served as material.

Original processing notes: Estimates of nucleated cell counts were drawn from the amplification of reference gene primers. Sequencing was performed with immunoSEQ multiplex PCR; in TCRdb, only in-frame clones are kept and a portion is missing. Clone size and V and J calls were adopted from that table, with D and trimming inferred from the DNA. The data show fewer than 65,000 clones, 79% seen once. This CDR3 region has 14 residues. With 1 base clipped from V and 9 bases from J, the junction kept 7 bases outside the gene matches. From germline, CDR1 is SGHTA and CDR2 FQGNSA. This rearrangement joins TRBV7-2 to TRBJ2-7, with 9 bases identical to TRBD2. The receptor was isolated from a man aged 65 to 85 with acute or convalescent COVID-19. Input material: peripheral blood. CDR3 sequence: CASSLGLADGGQYF. The CDR3 nucleotides are TGTGCCAGCAGCTTAGGACTAGCGGACGGAGGGCAGTACTTC.